The 5 T cell receptor beta chains in this list originate from one sample, sequenced in a study of PD-1 blockade in classical Hodgkin lymphoma. Each patient experienced a relapse that followed autologous stem cell transplantation, and brentuximab vedotin exposure varied. This table comes from immunoSEQ multiplex PCR, and its TCRdb copy is limited to in-frame clones, with some not included. This table holds roughly 20,000 clones, approximately 73% found once. The material was peripheral blood mononuclear cells (PBMCs), obtained before the second cycle of nivolumab. The receptors shown here come from a human donor with classical Hodgkin lymphoma.

The V and J genes are TRBV7-9 and TRBJ1-1; 7 bases match TRBD1. Germline V gives CDR1 SEHNR, CDR2 FQNEAQ (reference sequence). J lost 1 base, V lost 5 bases, and 4 bases had no gene match. CDR3 length: 14 amino acids. The CDR3: CASSLGTENTEAFF. The DNA for the CDR3 is TGTGCCAGCAGCCTCGGGACAGAGAACACTGAAGCTTTCTTT.

The V and J genes are TRBV2 and TRBJ2-7, with TRBD2 as a possible D gene (6 bases). V was trimmed by 6 bases and J by 2 bases, leaving 14 bases between them. CDR1 and CDR2 from the germline V gene are SNHLY and FYNNEI. CDR3 length: 14 amino acids. CDR3 amino acids: CASREGPGPYEQYF. In DNA form, the CDR3 reads TGTGCCAGCAGGGAGGGGCCAGGGCCCTACGAGCAGTACTTC.

CDR3 DNA: TGTGCCAGTAGTGTGGGCAAACCCTACGAGCAGTACTTC. This translates into CASSVGKPYEQYF. The chain employs TRBV19 and TRBJ2-7; no clear D. The germline V gene encodes CDR1 LNHDA and CDR2 SQIVND (reference sequence). The CDR3 has 13 amino acids. Deletions cut 5 bases from V and 2 bases from J, with 10 bases between.

This clone is a singleton in its sample. J is TRBJ2-7 and V is TRBV6-1; 8 bases match TRBD2. V dropped 4 bases and J dropped 0; count of bases not matched to a gene: 5. Per the germline V gene, CDR1 is MNHNS and CDR2 is SASEGT. This CDR3 contains 15 residues. The DNA for the CDR3 is TGTGCCAGCAGTGTCCTTAGCGGGGACTCCTACGAGCAGTACTTC. Protein sequence: CASSVLSGDSYEQYF.

This clone was recorded once. This chain links TRBV28 with TRBJ1-6; a weak D match, TRBD1 (6 bases). V dropped 3 bases and J dropped 5 bases, with 8 bases sitting between them. Germline values: CDR1 MDHEN, CDR2 SYDVKM. The CDR3 has 14 amino acids. Written as DNA, the CDR3 is TGTGCCAGCAGTTTTAACAGGGATAATTCACCCCTCCACTTT. Amino acid sequence: CASSFNRDNSPLHF.